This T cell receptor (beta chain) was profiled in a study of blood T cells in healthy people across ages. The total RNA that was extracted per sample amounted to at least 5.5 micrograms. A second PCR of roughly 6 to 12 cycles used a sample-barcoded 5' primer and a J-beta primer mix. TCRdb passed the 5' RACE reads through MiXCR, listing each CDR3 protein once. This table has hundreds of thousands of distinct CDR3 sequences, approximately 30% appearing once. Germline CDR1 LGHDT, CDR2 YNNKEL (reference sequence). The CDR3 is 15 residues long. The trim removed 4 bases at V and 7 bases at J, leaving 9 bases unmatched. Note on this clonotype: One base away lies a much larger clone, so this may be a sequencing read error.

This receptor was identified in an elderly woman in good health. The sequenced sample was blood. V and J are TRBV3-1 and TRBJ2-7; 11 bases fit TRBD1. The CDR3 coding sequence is TGTGCCAGCAGCCCCGGGACAGGGGGAAACAATGAGCAGTACTTC. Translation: CASSPGTGGNNEQYF.